The source of this TCR beta chain is a study of blood T cell repertoires in COVID-19. Profiling relied on immunoSEQ multiplex PCR, and the TCRdb table lists in-frame clones only, not all of them. The sample carries 98,000 or so clones, about 83% recorded once. Germline V CDR1 and CDR2: SGHKS, YYEKEE (reference sequence). Trimming cost V 0 bases and J 2 bases, with 18 bases left between them. CDR3 length: 17 residues. The TCR sequence derives from a woman aged 70-85 years with acute or convalescent COVID-19. The material sequenced was peripheral blood. This chain joins TRBV5-5 and TRBJ2-7, with D tentatively TRBD1 (6 bases). The CDR3 DNA reads as TGTGCCAGCAGCTTGGTGAGAACCGGATCAGGGGCCTACGAGCAGTACTTC. Translation gives CASSLVRTGSGAYEQYF.